The rows below give T cell receptor beta chains drawn from one sample of a study of blood T cell repertoires in COVID-19. Clones were sequenced by immunoSEQ multiplex PCR, and TCRdb holds only the in-frame ones, with some missing. The sample includes some 300,000 clones, around 86% of them seen just once. The specimen was PBMCs or T cells enriched from blood (not recorded which). Every receptor here comes from a man aged 30 to 39 who had recovered from COVID-19. CDR3s include the opening cysteine and the closing phenylalanine or tryptophan. D genes are given only for firm matches. Clone size appears in some rows only: once, few, many, or a class for an expanded clone.

J gene: TRBJ1-5
clone size: NA
D gene: TRBD1
V gene: TRBV7-8
CDR3 protein: CASSLDRGAQPQHF
CDR3 DNA: TGTGCCAGCAGCTTAGACAGGGGCGCTCAGCCCCAGCATTTT

J gene: TRBJ2-3
clone size: NA
D gene: NA
V gene: TRBV7-9
CDR3 protein: CASSYEVAGRTDTQYF
CDR3 DNA: TGTGCCAGCAGCTACGAGGTGGCGGGCCGCACAGATACGCAGTATTTT

J gene: TRBJ1-2
clone size: NA
D gene: NA
V gene: TRBV7-6
CDR3 protein: CASSLLGGTNYGYTF
CDR3 DNA: TGTGCCAGCAGCTTACTGGGGGGAACTAACTATGGCTACACCTTC

J gene: TRBJ2-1
clone size: NA
D gene: TRBD2
V gene: TRBV9
CDR3 protein: CASSRGGASGSNYNEQFF
CDR3 DNA: TGTGCCAGCAGCCGGGGGGGAGCTAGCGGGAGTAATTACAATGAGCAGTTCTTC

J gene: TRBJ1-1
clone size: NA
D gene: NA
V gene: TRBV14
CDR3 protein: CASSPDIGHSTEAFF
CDR3 DNA: TGTGCCAGCAGCCCCGACATTGGACACTCGACTGAAGCTTTCTTT

J gene: TRBJ1-2
clone size: NA
D gene: TRBD1
V gene: TRBV11-2
CDR3 protein: CASSSTGGGKGYTF
CDR3 DNA: TGTGCCAGCAGCTCGACAGGGGGCGGTAAGGGCTACACCTTC

J gene: TRBJ2-6
clone size: NA
D gene: NA
V gene: TRBV18
CDR3 protein: CASSPYMLDVGGAAGANVLTF
CDR3 DNA: TGTGCCAGCTCACCATATATGTTAGACGTTGGAGGGGCGGCTGGGGCCAACGTCCTGACTTTC

J gene: TRBJ1-6
clone size: NA
D gene: NA
V gene: TRBV5-1
CDR3 protein: CASSSRQDYNSPLHF
CDR3 DNA: TGCGCCAGCAGCTCGAGACAGGACTATAATTCACCCCTCCACTTT

J gene: TRBJ1-5
clone size: once
D gene: TRBD1
V gene: TRBV28
CDR3 protein: CASSPWDRGAIGNQPQHF
CDR3 DNA: TGTGCCAGCAGTCCCTGGGACAGGGGGGCTATTGGCAATCAGCCCCAGCATTTT

J gene: TRBJ2-1
clone size: NA
D gene: TRBD2
V gene: TRBV6-6
CDR3 protein: CASSYRLAGDEQFF
CDR3 DNA: TGTGCCAGCAGTTACAGACTAGCGGGCGATGAGCAGTTCTTC

J gene: TRBJ1-1
clone size: once
D gene: NA
V gene: TRBV18
CDR3 protein: CASSTLDSYTEAFF
CDR3 DNA: TGTGCCAGCTCAACTTTGGACAGCTACACTGAAGCTTTCTTT

J gene: TRBJ1-3
clone size: NA
D gene: NA
V gene: TRBV6-2/TRBV6-3
CDR3 protein: CASSYGAYSGNTIYF
CDR3 DNA: TGTGCCAGCAGTTACGGGGCCTACTCTGGAAACACCATATATTTT

J gene: TRBJ1-4
clone size: NA
D gene: NA
V gene: TRBV11-2
CDR3 protein: CASSLAQGGYEKLFF
CDR3 DNA: TGTGCCAGCAGCTTAGCGCAGGGAGGTTATGAAAAACTGTTTTTT

J gene: TRBJ2-2
clone size: NA
D gene: TRBD2
V gene: TRBV7-9
CDR3 protein: CASSSVPLAGEGTGELFF
CDR3 DNA: TGTGCCAGCAGCTCAGTGCCGCTCGCGGGAGAAGGAACCGGGGAGCTGTTTTTT

J gene: TRBJ1-2
clone size: NA
D gene: TRBD1
V gene: TRBV7-2
CDR3 protein: CASSSNRGGASGYTF
CDR3 DNA: TGTGCCAGCAGCTCCAATCGAGGGGGCGCTTCTGGCTACACCTTC

J gene: TRBJ1-2
clone size: NA
D gene: NA
V gene: TRBV11-2
CDR3 protein: CASSVDRSYGYTF
CDR3 DNA: TGTGCCAGCAGTGTTGACAGGTCCTATGGCTACACCTTC

J gene: TRBJ1-6
clone size: NA
D gene: NA
V gene: TRBV2
CDR3 protein: CASSDGTARNSPLHF
CDR3 DNA: TGTGCCAGCAGTGATGGGACTGCAAGAAATTCACCCCTCCACTTT

J gene: TRBJ1-1
clone size: NA
D gene: TRBD1
V gene: TRBV27
CDR3 protein: CASSSPPQGAREAFF
CDR3 DNA: TGTGCCAGCAGTTCCCCTCCGCAGGGGGCGCGTGAAGCTTTCTTT

J gene: TRBJ2-7
clone size: NA
D gene: NA
V gene: TRBV7-9
CDR3 protein: CASSLPPRSEQYF
CDR3 DNA: TGTGCCAGCAGCTTACCCCCAAGGAGCGAGCAGTACTTC

J gene: TRBJ1-2
clone size: NA
D gene: NA
V gene: TRBV11-2
CDR3 protein: CASSPPGLLYGYTF
CDR3 DNA: TGTGCCAGCAGCCCACCGGGACTTTTGTATGGCTACACCTTC

J gene: TRBJ2-2
clone size: NA
D gene: TRBD1
V gene: TRBV5-6
CDR3 protein: CASSPERTGGLNTGELFF
CDR3 DNA: TGTGCCAGCAGCCCGGAGAGGACAGGGGGTCTCAACACCGGGGAGCTGTTTTTT

J gene: TRBJ1-5
clone size: NA
D gene: NA
V gene: TRBV2
CDR3 protein: CASSAYDRRNQPQHF
CDR3 DNA: TGTGCCAGCAGCGCTTATGACAGACGCAATCAGCCCCAGCATTTT